This is a list of T cell receptor beta chains from one sample in a study of neoadjuvant anti-PD-1 for oral cavity cancer. Method: immunoSEQ multiplex PCR; TCRdb's copy keeps in-frame clones and lacks some. Among approximately 7,000 clones listed, about 51% were seen once. This specimen was tumor tissue, taken before nivolumab (anti-PD-1) treatment. Receptors originate from a person aged 40-85 years with oral cavity squamous cell carcinoma. Both conserved end residues are part of each CDR3. Each record gives: clone size, CDR3 length, J gene, V gene, D gene, CDR3 DNA, CDR3 protein. A D gene is named only where the DNA matches it firmly. Clone size appears in some rows only: once, few, many, or a class for an expanded clone.

NA 15 TRBJ1-1 TRBV6-1 TRBD1 TGTGCCAGCAGTGAAAGGGGGACAGGTTGGACTGAAGCTTTCTTT CASSERGTGWTEAFF
medium-sized 13 TRBJ2-7 TRBV18 NA TGTGCCAGCTCACGGGAGAGCTCCTACGAGCAGTACTTC CASSRESSYEQYF
medium-sized 16 TRBJ2-1 TRBV5-1 TRBD2 TGCGCCAGCAGCCCCCAGACTAGCGGCTCCTACAATGAGCAGTTCTTC CASSPQTSGSYNEQFF
NA 14 TRBJ2-7 TRBV7-2 NA TGTGCCAGCAGCCAGACCCAGGGTGCCTACGAGCAGTACTTC CASSQTQGAYEQYF
medium-sized 14 TRBJ1-6 TRBV30 TRBD1 TGTGCCTGGACCTTGACAGGGAATAATTCACCCCTCCACTTT CAWTLTGNNSPLHF
few 15 TRBJ2-3 TRBV6-4 NA TGTGCCAGCAGTGAAAGCCCGGGGACCACAGATACGCAGTATTTT CASSESPGTTDTQYF
NA 14 TRBJ1-1 TRBV7-2 NA TGTGCCAGCAGCTTAGCGGCGGGAATCTATGAAGCTTTCTTT CASSLAAGIYEAFF
NA 14 TRBJ1-1 TRBV5-1 NA TGCGCCAGCAGCCCCCAAAAGGGGGACACTGAAGCTTTCTTT CASSPQKGDTEAFF
few 13 TRBJ2-1 TRBV27 NA TGTGCCAGCAGCTCCGGGCCCTTCAATGAGCAGTTCTTC CASSSGPFNEQFF
few 16 TRBJ2-7 TRBV5-1 NA TGCGCCAGCAGCTTGGTCCTGGGCTTGAGCTCCTACGAGCAGTACTTC CASSLVLGLSSYEQYF
NA 14 TRBJ1-4 TRBV27 NA TGTGCCAGCAGTGTTTTGGGTTTTGGGGAAAAACTGTTTTTT CASSVLGFGEKLFF
NA 15 TRBJ2-1 TRBV6-4 TRBD2 TGTGCCAGCAGTGACTCTAGCGGGGGGGCCAATGAGCAGTTCTTC CASSDSSGGANEQFF
few 16 TRBJ1-5 TRBV18 TRBD1 TGTGCCAGCTCCGAGGGACAGGTAAATAGCAATCAGCCCCAGCATTTT CASSEGQVNSNQPQHF
NA 15 TRBJ2-2 TRBV6-1 NA TGTGCCAGCAGTCCTCGGGGACAAGACACCGGGGAGCTGTTTTTT CASSPRGQDTGELFF
NA 14 TRBJ1-4 TRBV28 TRBD1 TGTGCCAGCAGTGAACAGGGGGCACAAGAAAAACTGTTTTTT CASSEQGAQEKLFF
once 19 TRBJ1-4 TRBV2 TRBD1 TGTGCCAGCAGTGACTTCGCGGGGACAGGGCGGCCAACTAATGAAAAACTGTTTTTT CASSDFAGTGRPTNEKLFF
NA 14 TRBJ2-3 TRBV5-6 NA TGTGCCAGCAGCTCACCGGGATACACAGATACGCAGTATTTT CASSSPGYTDTQYF
few 16 TRBJ1-1 TRBV5-1 NA TGCGCCAGCAGCTCCGGAACAGGCGGTCGCTATACTGAAGCTTTCTTT CASSSGTGGRYTEAFF
NA 14 TRBJ2-2 TRBV4-3 NA TGCGCCAGCAGCCAAGCGGCGAACACCGGGGAGCTGTTTTTT CASSQAANTGELFF
few 12 TRBJ1-2 TRBV15 NA TGTGCCACCAGCAGAGGAGATTATGGCTACACCTTC CATSRGDYGYTF
few 13 TRBJ2-7 TRBV2 NA TGTGCCAGCAGGGGTTGGGTTCGCGACGAGCAGTACTTC CASRGWVRDEQYF
few 14 TRBJ1-6 TRBV15 NA TGTGCCACCAGCAGAGAGAAGATGGTTTCACCCCTCCACTTT CATSREKMVSPLHF
few 18 TRBJ2-3 TRBV7-9 TRBD1 TGTGCCAGCAGCCCCGACAGGGGCCCTATAGTCAGCACAGATACGCAGTATTTT CASSPDRGPIVSTDTQYF
NA 11 TRBJ2-7 TRBV28 NA TGTGCCAGCAGTTTACGCTACGAGCAGTACTTC CASSLRYEQYF
NA 17 TRBJ1-5 TRBV5-6 TRBD1 TGTGCCAGCAGTTTTGGGAACAGGGGCTGGGGCAATCAGCCCCAGCATTTT CASSFGNRGWGNQPQHF
NA 15 TRBJ2-5 TRBV2 NA TGTGCCAGCAGTCCCAGGGCAGGGGGAGGAGAGACCCAGTACTTC CASSPRAGGGETQYF
large 16 TRBJ2-3 TRBV6-5 TRBD2 TGTGCCAGCAGTTACTCAGCGGGGGGGCCGGCAGATACGCAGTATTTT CASSYSAGGPADTQYF
few 14 TRBJ2-2 TRBV15 TRBD1 TGTGCCACCAGCGGGACAGATCACACCGGGGAGCTGTTTTTT CATSGTDHTGELFF
NA 13 TRBJ2-7 TRBV5-8 NA TGTGCCAGCAGCAAAGTTTCAGGGTACGAGCAGTACTTC CASSKVSGYEQYF
NA 17 TRBJ2-3 TRBV5-8 TRBD2 TGTGCCAGCAGCCTCCCCTTAGCGGGGGTTCGCACAGATACGCAGTATTTT CASSLPLAGVRTDTQYF
NA 16 TRBJ2-3 TRBV4-3 TRBD2 TGCGCCAGCAGCCAAGGCCTGACTAGCATTGCAGATACGCAGTATTTT CASSQGLTSIADTQYF
once 15 TRBJ2-3 TRBV7-9 NA TGTGCCAGCAGCTTAAGCGAGAAGAGCACAGATACGCAGTATTTT CASSLSEKSTDTQYF
once 14 TRBJ1-1 TRBV23-1 NA TGCGCCAGCTGGGCCGGGACACTGAACACTGAAGCTTTCTTT CASWAGTLNTEAFF
few 16 TRBJ2-5 TRBV9 TRBD1 TGTGCCAGCAGCGTAGAGGGACAGGCGATGCAAGAGACCCAGTACTTC CASSVEGQAMQETQYF
medium-sized 13 TRBJ1-1 TRBV16 NA TGTGCCAGCAGCCAATCCGTACCCAGTGAAGCTTTCTTT CASSQSVPSEAFF
NA 12 TRBJ2-7 TRBV19 NA TGTGCCAGTAGCGGGGTCTCCCGCGAGCAGTACTTC CASSGVSREQYF
NA 16 TRBJ1-1 TRBV7-9 NA TGTGCCAGCAGCTTAAGGGTCGGCAGCTTGAACACTGAAGCTTTCTTT CASSLRVGSLNTEAFF
NA 16 TRBJ1-2 TRBV11-2 NA TGTGCCAGCAGCTTAGAATTCCTTGGGGCAAATGATGGCTACACCTTC CASSLEFLGANDGYTF
NA 14 TRBJ2-2 TRBV7-2 NA TGTGCCAGCAGCTTACGGCTCAACACCGGGGAGCTGTTTTTT CASSLRLNTGELFF
NA 17 TRBJ1-4 TRBV4-3 NA TGCGCCAGCAGCCGGCAGGTCATCTGGAGCCCTAATGAAAAACTGTTTTTT CASSRQVIWSPNEKLFF
NA 17 TRBJ2-3 TRBV4-3 NA TGCGCCAGCAGCCACGATTTCCAGGGGTATAGCACAGATACGCAGTATTTT CASSHDFQGYSTDTQYF
few 14 TRBJ2-1 TRBV12-5 NA TGTGCTAGTGCCCCGGGTCAGGCCTACAATGAGCAGTTCTTC CASAPGQAYNEQFF
NA 14 TRBJ1-6 TRBV19 NA TGTGCCAGTAGTATAGCCCAGGGAAATTCACCCCTCCACTTT CASSIAQGNSPLHF
few 11 TRBJ1-1 TRBV20-1 NA TGCAGTGCTGGGCTTTGGACTGAAGCTTTCTTT CSAGLWTEAFF
few 15 TRBJ2-7 TRBV4-3 NA TGCGCCAGCAGCCAAACCACAGGGAGCTCCTACGAGCAGTACTTC CASSQTTGSSYEQYF
large 12 TRBJ2-7 TRBV10-2 NA TGCGCCAGCAGTGAACAGGGTTTAGAGCAGTACTTC CASSEQGLEQYF
NA 14 TRBJ1-1 TRBV6-4 NA TGTGCCAGCAGTGACGGTGAAGGGGGCACTGAAGCTTTCTTT CASSDGEGGTEAFF
NA 13 TRBJ2-5 TRBV6-1 NA TGTGCCAGCAGTGAAGGAGTCCGAGAGACCCAGTACTTC CASSEGVRETQYF
once 12 TRBJ2-1 TRBV4-3 NA TGCGCCAGCAGCCAAGTGGGGGGGCGTCTGTTCTTC CASSQVGGRLFF
NA 14 TRBJ1-6 TRBV19 TRBD1 TGTGCCAGTAGTCCAGGGACAGGGGTTTCACCCCTCCACTTT CASSPGTGVSPLHF
few 13 TRBJ2-7 TRBV7-2 NA TGTGCCTCCAGGGCAGGGTCCTACTACGAGCAGTACTTC CASRAGSYYEQYF
few 15 TRBJ2-1 TRBV11-3 NA TGTGCCAGCAGCTTAGGGTATAGCTCCTACAATGAGCAGTTCTTC CASSLGYSSYNEQFF
NA 13 TRBJ1-1 TRBV7-9 NA TGTGCCAGCAGCTCGACAGTTGACACTGAAGCTTTCTTT CASSSTVDTEAFF
NA 13 TRBJ2-3 TRBV25-1 TRBD1 TGTGCCAGCAAGCAGGGGGCGAAAGATACGCAGTATTTT CASKQGAKDTQYF
NA 14 TRBJ1-2 TRBV2 TRBD1 TGTGCCAGCAGAACCGGGACAGGGGAGGGAGGCTACACCTTC CASRTGTGEGGYTF
once 15 TRBJ2-3 TRBV6-6 NA TGTGCCAGCAGTTACTTGACAGCCAACACAGATACGCAGTATTTT CASSYLTANTDTQYF